This record concerns one T cell receptor beta chain sequence. Its cognate antigen is unknown. The data are from a study of radiation and T cells in renal cell carcinoma. The study, taken as a whole, reports: Top tumor clonotypes rose in blood 2 weeks post-radiation, then contracted.

Method: immunoSEQ multiplex PCR; TCRdb's copy keeps in-frame clones and lacks some. This table has some 100,000 clones, 84% appearing once. The time point is: blood 4 weeks post-SBRT, at nephrectomy. The treatment: 15 Gy SBRT to primary tumor, nephrectomy 4 weeks later. Nephrectomy followed 15 Gy stereotactic body radiation by 4 weeks. The patient's renal cell carcinoma had clear cell pathology. The TCR comes from a man between 60 and 70 years old with renal cell carcinoma. Sequenced material: blood, taken from a patient whose treatment included radiotherapy and nephrectomy.

Here the CDR3 DNA reads TGTGCCAGCAGTGGAGGCAGGGGTGACTATGGCTACACCTTC. This translates into CASSGGRGDYGYTF. This chain uses TRBV2 with TRBJ1-2; perhaps TRBD1 as D (6 bases). The CDR3 consists of 14 residues. Germline CDR1 and CDR2: SNHLY and FYNNEI. Trimming took 4 bases from V and 3 from J, leaving 12 bases between them.